What follows is one T cell receptor beta chain and its context. Its antigen is not known. Cells sorted by CD45RO/CCR7/CD25/CD127/CD95/CD27 comprised CD4+ naive, central memory, regulatory and stem cell-like memory cells. This sample is part of a study of beta chain features in type 1 diabetes. Study summary: Cells sorted and examined across all samples totaled almost 110 million.

V was trimmed by 2 bases and J by 3 bases, leaving 16 bases between them. This CDR3 has 16 residues. Germline V gives CDR1 SGHVS, CDR2 FNYEAQ. Overall study findings and caveats: Fewer junction insertions and more nucleotide deletions appeared in type 1 diabetes patients. Shorter TCRB CDR3s, moderately but significantly so, marked every one of the four CD4+ subsets in Type 1 diabetes patients.

Expressed TCRB transcripts were sequenced after all isolated RNA was converted to cDNA. Some clones are missing from TCRdb's copy, which holds only in-frame ones; the method was immunoSEQ multiplex PCR. Of 300,000 to 400,000 clones detected, 6.5% to 10% appear once; the ten largest clones hold 0.44%. This receptor was obtained from a woman between 18 and 29 years old in good health. The chain employs TRBV7-6 and TRBJ1-1; D uncertain. Sequenced sample: central memory CD4+ T cells from blood. The CDR3 protein is CASSLRPFREYTEAFF. For the CDR3, the DNA is TGTGCCAGCAGCTTACGACCTTTCAGAGAGTACACTGAAGCTTTCTTT.